Below, 19 T cell receptor beta chains from the same sample are listed, as sequenced in a study of T-cell reconstitution after alpha-beta-depleted transplantation in children. Using unique molecular identifiers, the investigators prepared the TCRbeta library. TCRdb recomputed calls from the PCR reads with MiXCR, one row per CDR3 protein. This table holds approximately 980,000 distinct CDR3 sequences, about 29% found once. The sequencing used PBMCs, mostly from graft donor cells, collected 360 days after TCRalphabeta/CD19-depleted stem cell transplant. These receptors all come from a boy younger than two who had a stem cell transplant for SCID, so the T cells may come from the graft donor.

V is TRBV7-9 and J is TRBJ1-1; no reliable D call. Trimming left V 5 bases short and J 1 base short, with 20 bases between. Germline lookup yields CDR1 SEHNR and CDR2 FQNEAQ (reference sequence). This CDR3 has 17 residues. CDR3: CASSPRTRTHGNTEAFF. CDR3 nucleotide sequence: TGTGCCAGCAGCCCTCGAACGAGGACCCATGGGAACACTGAAGCTTTCTTT. Full variable domain (rest looked up from reference TRBV7-9 and TRBJ1-1): DTGVSQNPRHKITKRGQNVTFRCDPISEHNRLYWYRQTLGQGPEFLTYFQNEAQLEKSRLLSDRFSAERPKGSFSTLEIQRTEQGDSAMYLCASSPRTRTHGNTEAFFGQGTRLTVV.

The sample holds many counts of this clonotype. This chain joins TRBV11-2 and TRBJ2-5; D is unclear. CDR3 length: 16 residues. V gave up 1 base and J gave up 2 bases, with 14 bases separating them. Looked up from germline, CDR1 is SGHAT and CDR2 is FQNNGV. The CDR3 DNA follows: TGTGCCAGCAGCTTAGCTAGGCGGAATAAACAAGAGACCCAGTACTTC. Translated, it gives CASSLARRNKQETQYF.

This clonotype was seen a handful of times. The chain is built from TRBV5-1 and TRBJ2-4; TRBD2 is a possible D gene (6 bases). V was trimmed by 4 bases and J by 4 bases, leaving 15 bases between them. Germline V lookup: CDR1 SGHRS, CDR2 YFSETQ. The CDR3 spans 15 residues. The CDR3 DNA follows: TGCGCCAGCAGCCCCCGCGGGACTTCAAAAAACATTCAGTACTTC. Translated, it gives CASSPRGTSKNIQYF. Combining the CDR3 with reference TRBV5-1 and TRBJ2-4 gives the whole variable domain KAGVTQTPRYLIKTRGQQVTLSCSPISGHRSVSWYQQTPGQGLQFLFEYFSETQRNKGNFPGRFSGRQFSNSRSEMNVSTLELGDSALYLCASSPRGTSKNIQYFGAGTRLSVL.

This clonotype has a handful of counts. The chain is built from TRBV5-4 and TRBJ1-1; tentatively, D is TRBD1 (5 bases). The CDR3 is 14 residues long. Trimming took off 4 bases at V and 5 bases at J, with 15 bases between the two ends. Per the germline V gene, CDR1 is SGHNT and CDR2 is YYREEE (reference sequence). The CDR3 reads CASSKPGRGTEAFF. The CDR3 DNA sequence: TGTGCCAGCAGCAAACCCGGGAGGGGAACTGAAGCTTTCTTT.

This clonotype was found a few times. This chain joins TRBV6-2 or TRBV6-3 and TRBJ2-7; the D gene is possibly TRBD2 (5 bases). Trimming left V 2 bases short and J 3 bases short, with 17 bases between. The CDR3 sequence is 16 residues long. Looked up from germline, CDR1 is MNHEY and CDR2 is SVGEGT. The CDR3 here is CASSYRVLAPFYEQYF. CDR3 in DNA: TGTGCCAGCAGTTACCGTGTTCTAGCCCCATTCTACGAGCAGTACTTC.

This clonotype was counted many times. CDR3 amino acids: CASSYSGQRANQPQHF. The CDR3 nucleotides read TGTGCCAGCAGTTACTCGGGTCAGCGAGCTAATCAGCCCCAGCATTTT. The chain combines TRBV6-2 or TRBV6-3 with TRBJ1-5; D gene uncertain. This CDR3 contains 16 residues. The V and J ends lost 0 bases and 4 bases respectively, with 13 bases between them. CDR1 and CDR2 (germline): MNHEY, SVGEGT.

This clonotype occurred a few times. The chain joins TRBV4-3 to TRBJ1-6, with D perhaps TRBD1 (5 bases). The CDR3 sequence is 16 residues long. V lost 2 bases and J 10 bases, leaving 18 bases between the germline ends. Germline CDR1 reads LGHNA; CDR2 reads YSLEER. CDR3 sequence: CASSQPRGTVNSPLHF. The CDR3 coding sequence is TGCGCCAGCAGCCAACCCCGAGGGACGGTTAACTCACCCCTCCACTTT.

This clonotype was picked up a small number of times. The rearrangement links TRBV6-2 or TRBV6-3 to TRBJ2-5; tentatively, D is TRBD2 (5 bases). With 7 bases removed from V and 5 bases from J, the gap between germline ends came to 11 bases. Germline V gene data show CDR1 as MNHEY and CDR2 as SVGEGT. This CDR3 spans 12 amino acids. The CDR3 DNA sequence: TGTGCCAGCACCCAGAGGAGGGAGACCCAGTACTTC. Translation: CASTQRRETQYF.

This clonotype showed up just a few times. The J gene is TRBJ1-1, the V gene TRBV29-1, with unresolved D. The germline V gene has CDR1 SQVTM and CDR2 ANQGSEA. V dropped 4 bases and J dropped 0 bases, with 12 bases sitting between them. There are 14 residues in the CDR3. CDR3 coding DNA: TGCAGCGTTGTCAGTCAGGCAATGAACACTGAAGCTTTCTTT. The encoded protein is CSVVSQAMNTEAFF.

This clonotype was detected only a few times. V is TRBV12-3 or TRBV12-4 and J is TRBJ2-1, with no clear D. Trimming pared 5 bases from V and 7 bases from J, leaving 9 bases between. CDR3 size: 12 residues. The CDR3 here is CASSPSWNEQFF. DNA for the CDR3: TGTGCCAGCAGTCCTTCGTGGAATGAGCAGTTCTTC.

The V call is TRBV7-2, the J call TRBJ2-3; 7 bases fit TRBD2. Germline CDR1 and CDR2: SGHTA and FQGNSA. The length of the CDR3 is 15 residues. With 3 bases clipped from V and 4 bases from J, the junction kept 7 bases outside the gene matches. As DNA, the CDR3 is TGTGCCAGCAGCTTGGGGACTACGTCCCCAGATACGCAGTATTTT. Amino acid sequence: CASSLGTTSPDTQYF. Combining the CDR3 with reference TRBV7-2 and TRBJ2-3 gives the whole variable domain GAGVSQSPSNKVTEKGKDVELRCDPISGHTALYWYRQSLGQGLEFLIYFQGNSAPDKSGLPSDRFSAERTGGSVSTLTIQRTQQEDSAVYLCASSLGTTSPDTQYFGPGTRLTVL.

The J gene is TRBJ1-1, the V gene TRBV12-3 or TRBV12-4; 7 bases align to TRBD1. The CDR3 spans 15 residues. The J segment lost 3 bases and the V segment lost 6 bases, leaving 10 bases of the junction unmatched. The CDR3 here is CASRKDRAGDTEAFF. CDR3 bases: TGTGCCAGCAGGAAAGACAGGGCGGGGGACACTGAAGCTTTCTTT.

This clonotype has just a few counts. The chain employs TRBV12-3 or TRBV12-4 and TRBJ1-6; a possible D gene is TRBD1 (5 bases). Trimming left V 1 base short and J 9 bases short, with 13 bases between. The CDR3 runs to 15 residues. CDR3 in DNA: TGTGCCAGCAGTTTAGTTGGGGGGAGTAGTTCACCCCTCCACTTT. This gives the protein CASSLVGGSSSPLHF.

This rearrangement joins TRBV7-8 to TRBJ2-2; D gene uncertain. CDR3 length: 13 residues. The V and J ends lost 5 bases and 6 bases respectively, with 10 bases between them. Per the germline V gene, CDR1 is SGHVS and CDR2 is FQNEAQ. DNA of the CDR3: TGTGCCAGCAGCCCCACTTTGTCCGGGGAGCTGTTTTTT. Its translation: CASSPTLSGELFF.

The rearrangement links TRBV20-1 to TRBJ1-1; 7 bases line up with TRBD1. Germline CDR1 reads DFQATT; CDR2 reads SNEGSKA (reference sequence). The trim removed 3 bases at V and 0 bases at J, leaving 7 bases unmatched. This CDR3 has 15 residues. The CDR3 region has the DNA TGCAGTGCTAGTGAGGGGGCGAATTTGAACACTGAAGCTTTCTTT. This codes for CSASEGANLNTEAFF.

The genes are TRBV5-5 and TRBJ1-4, with TRBD1 as a possible D gene (6 bases). Trimming stripped 3 bases from V and 4 bases from J, with 10 bases between. Germline V lookup: CDR1 SGHKS, CDR2 YYEKEE (reference sequence). This CDR3 contains 14 residues. For the CDR3, the DNA is TGTGCCAGCAGCTCGAGACAGGTTAATGAAAAACTGTTTTTT. It encodes CASSSRQVNEKLFF.

The table lists this clonotype with a few counts. V and J are TRBV9 and TRBJ1-1, with D possibly being TRBD1 (6 bases). Germline assignment: CDR1 SGDLS and CDR2 YYNGEE. V lost 2 bases and J 6 bases, leaving 17 bases between the germline ends. The CDR3 sequence is 15 residues long. The CDR3 DNA reads TGTGCCAGCAGCGTTACCGCAGGGGCTAAAGCTGAAGCTTTCTTT. Its translation: CASSVTAGAKAEAFF.

The gene calls are TRBV20-1 and TRBJ1-4; no clear D gene. The CDR3 runs 16 residues. V lost 2 bases and J lost 5, with 18 bases in between. CDR1 is DFQATT and CDR2 is SNEGSKA in the germline V gene (reference sequence). CDR3 in DNA: TGCAGTGCTAGACCGCGACCCGGCGCGGAGAATGAAAAACTGTTTTTT. Amino acids: CSARPRPGAENEKLFF.

This sequence joins TRBV7-9 and TRBJ1-3, with unresolved D. Deletions cut 2 bases from V and 0 bases from J, with 11 bases between. Germline V CDR1 and CDR2: SEHNR, FQNEAQ (reference sequence). This CDR3 is 16 amino acids long. The CDR3 coding sequence is TGTGCCAGCAGCTTACCGACGGTAAGCTCTGGAAACACCATATATTTT. Its translation: CASSLPTVSSGNTIYF.